The 13 T cell receptor beta chains given below trace back to one sample, sequenced in a study of blood T cell repertoires in COVID-19. The data were produced by immunoSEQ multiplex PCR, yet TCRdb's version contains in-frame clones alone and is incomplete. The table includes more than 85,000 clones, approximately 82% detected once. The sequenced sample was peripheral blood. The receptor set was obtained from a woman of 80 years or more with acute or convalescent COVID-19.

This clone showed up just a few times. The V call is TRBV30, the J call TRBJ1-1; D might be TRBD1 (5 bases). The CDR3 runs to 14 residues. CDR1 GTSNPN and CDR2 SVGIG come from the germline V gene (reference sequence). V lost 3 bases, J lost 3 bases, and 14 bases lay in between. CDR3 sequence (DNA): TGTGCCTGGAGCGTAGCCAGGGAGGACACTGAAGCTTTCTTT. Its protein product is CAWSVAREDTEAFF. Full variable domain (rest looked up from reference TRBV30 and TRBJ1-1): SQTIHQWPATLVQPVGSPLSLECTVEGTSNPNLYWYRQAAGRGLQLLFYSVGIGQISSEVPQNLSASRPQDRQFILSSKKLLLSDSGFYLCAWSVAREDTEAFFGQGTRLTVV.

The genes are TRBV5-1 and TRBJ2-3; TRBD2 aligns across 13 bases. The CDR3 contains 17 residues. CDR1 SGHRS and CDR2 YFSETQ come from the germline V gene. With 6 bases clipped from V and 2 bases from J, the junction kept 9 bases outside the gene matches. The CDR3 DNA sequence: TGCGCCAGCAAGGTGGGACTAGCGGGGACTTACACAGATACGCAGTATTTT. Amino acid sequence: CASKVGLAGTYTDTQYF.

This sequence joins TRBV11-2 and TRBJ2-5, with 9 bases fitting TRBD1. Losses at the gene ends were 1 base for V and 4 bases for J; bases not matched to a gene: 1. This CDR3 has 14 residues. Germline V gene lookup returns CDR1 SGHAT and CDR2 FQNNGV. CDR3 sequence reads: CASSLGTGVETQYF. The CDR3 bases are TGTGCCAGCAGCTTAGGGACAGGGGTAGAGACCCAGTACTTC.

This chain links TRBV6-4 with TRBJ2-1; 9 nucleotides line up with TRBD2. In germline, CDR1 is MRHNA, CDR2 SNTAGT. This CDR3 spans 15 amino acids. Trimming removed 6 bases from V and 7 bases from J; junction bases left unmatched: 10. The DNA for the CDR3 is TGTGCCAGCAGCGTAACGGGACTAGCTTTAAATGAGCAGTTCTTC. Protein: CASSVTGLALNEQFF.

This clone appeared a few times. This rearrangement joins TRBV2 to TRBJ1-5; no definite D call. V shed 2 bases and J shed 0 bases, with 5 bases lying between them. The CDR3 is made up of 14 amino acids. Germline loops: CDR1 SNHLY, CDR2 FYNNEI. The CDR3 sequence is CASSEKYSNQPQHF. In DNA, the CDR3 is TGTGCCAGCAGTGAAAAATATAGCAATCAGCCCCAGCATTTT. Combining the CDR3 with reference TRBV2 and TRBJ1-5 gives the whole variable domain EPEVTQTPSHQVTQMGQEVILRCVPISNHLYFYWYRQILGQKVEFLVSFYNNEISEKSEIFDDQFSVERPDGSNFTLKIRSTKLEDSAMYFCASSEKYSNQPQHFGDGTRLSIL.

The chain carries TRBV10-3 and TRBJ1-2, with D possibly matching TRBD1 (5 bases). The CDR3 runs to 14 residues. Between the trimmed V and J ends, which lost 2 bases and 4 bases, there was a span of 11 bases. The germline gives CDR1 ENHRY, CDR2 SYGVKD. The CDR3 DNA reads as TGTGCCATCAGTGAGCTGACAGTCCCCTATGGCTACACCTTC. Its translation: CAISELTVPYGYTF.

The chain links TRBV5-6 to TRBJ1-1; maybe TRBD1 (6 bases). V was shortened by 3 bases and J by 1 base, with 10 bases between the two germline ends. Looked up from germline, CDR1 is SGHDT and CDR2 is YYEEEE. There are 14 residues in the CDR3. This CDR3 is CASSSVDRNTEAFF. For the CDR3, the DNA is TGTGCCAGCAGCTCCGTGGACAGGAACACTGAAGCTTTCTTT. The variable domain in full, with the rest retrieved from reference TRBV5-6 and TRBJ1-1, is DAGVTQSPTHLIKTRGQQVTLRCSPKSGHDTVSWYQQALGQGPQFIFQYYEEEERQRGNFPDRFSGHQFPNYSSELNVNALLLGDSALYLCASSSVDRNTEAFFGQGTRLTVV.

The rearrangement joins TRBV30 to TRBJ2-5; the match to TRBD2 covers 8 bases. Germline V gives CDR1 GTSNPN, CDR2 SVGIG (reference sequence). This CDR3 spans 12 amino acids. V gave up 5 bases and J gave up 9 bases; unmatched junction bases: 8. CDR3 amino acids: CAWGSTRGAQYF. For the CDR3, the DNA is TGTGCCTGGGGTTCAACGCGGGGGGCCCAGTACTTC.

This clone has just a few counts. This chain joins TRBV5-1 and TRBJ2-3, with a tentative D call TRBD2 (7 bases). The V gene lost 5 bases and the J gene lost 2 bases, with 24 bases spanning the gap. Germline V gene lookup returns CDR1 SGHRS and CDR2 YFSETQ. The CDR3 extends over 18 amino acids. This CDR3 is CASSPQTGRGAHTDTQYF. For the CDR3, the DNA is TGCGCCAGCAGTCCCCAAACAGGGAGGGGGGCCCACACAGATACGCAGTATTTT.

The genes are TRBV3-1 (or the pseudogene TRBV3-2) and TRBJ1-2; weak D call: TRBD1 (5 bases). Between the trimmed V and J ends, which lost 0 bases and 4 bases, there was a span of 15 bases. Per germline, CDR1 LGHDT and CDR2 YNNKEL (reference sequence). The CDR3 loop spans 16 amino acids. The CDR3 nucleotides read TGTGCCAGCAGCCAAGATTGGGCAGGGTACCTCTATGGCTACACCTTC. This codes for CASSQDWAGYLYGYTF.

This chain connects TRBV19 to TRBJ1-5; 7 nucleotides agree with TRBD1. The CDR3 totals 15 residues. In germline, CDR1 is LNHDA, CDR2 SQIVND (reference sequence). V shed 3 bases and J 6 bases; nucleotides not matched to a gene: 8. CDR3 sequence reads: CASSIEGALSQPQHF. The CDR3 DNA is TGTGCCAGTAGTATCGAGGGGGCGCTCAGTCAGCCCCAGCATTTT.

The gene calls are TRBV7-9 and TRBJ1-4; D might be TRBD1 (6 bases). This CDR3 comprises 12 residues. Trimming cost V 7 bases and J 6 bases, with 9 bases left between them. The germline V gene has CDR1 SEHNR and CDR2 FQNEAQ (reference sequence). CDR3 sequence: CASKGVDEKLFF. CDR3 sequence (DNA): TGTGCCAGCAAGGGGGTTGATGAAAAACTGTTTTTT.

The chain employs TRBV28 and TRBJ1-2, with a tentative D call TRBD1 (5 bases). This CDR3 region has 12 residues. The germline V gene has CDR1 MDHEN and CDR2 SYDVKM. The V gene lost 6 bases and the J gene lost 7 bases, with 12 bases spanning the gap. In DNA form, the CDR3 reads TGTGCCAGCAGCCTCAGGGTTCCTGGCTACACCTTC. Encoded protein: CASSLRVPGYTF.